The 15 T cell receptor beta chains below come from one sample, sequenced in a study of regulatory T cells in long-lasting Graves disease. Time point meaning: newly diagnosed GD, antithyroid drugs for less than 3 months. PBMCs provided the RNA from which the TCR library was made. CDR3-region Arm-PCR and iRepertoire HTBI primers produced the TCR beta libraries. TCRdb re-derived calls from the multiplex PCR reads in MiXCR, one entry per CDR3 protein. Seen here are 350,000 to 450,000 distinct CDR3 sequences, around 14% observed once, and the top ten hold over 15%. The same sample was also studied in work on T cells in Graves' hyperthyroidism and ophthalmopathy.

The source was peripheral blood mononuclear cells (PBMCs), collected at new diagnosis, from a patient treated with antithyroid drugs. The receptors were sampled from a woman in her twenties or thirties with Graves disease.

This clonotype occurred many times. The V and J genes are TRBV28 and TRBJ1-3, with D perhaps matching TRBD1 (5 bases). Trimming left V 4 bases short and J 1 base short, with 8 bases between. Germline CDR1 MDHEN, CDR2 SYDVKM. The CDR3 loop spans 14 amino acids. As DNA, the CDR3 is TGTGCCAGCAGTTCCCAGGGATCTGGAAACACCATATATTTT. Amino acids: CASSSQGSGNTIYF.

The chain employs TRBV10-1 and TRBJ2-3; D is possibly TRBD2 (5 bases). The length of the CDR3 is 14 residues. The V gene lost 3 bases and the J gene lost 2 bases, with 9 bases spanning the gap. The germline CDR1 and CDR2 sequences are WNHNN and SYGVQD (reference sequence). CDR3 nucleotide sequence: TGCGCCAGCAGTGACCCGGGGTTCACAGATACGCAGTATTTT. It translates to CASSDPGFTDTQYF.

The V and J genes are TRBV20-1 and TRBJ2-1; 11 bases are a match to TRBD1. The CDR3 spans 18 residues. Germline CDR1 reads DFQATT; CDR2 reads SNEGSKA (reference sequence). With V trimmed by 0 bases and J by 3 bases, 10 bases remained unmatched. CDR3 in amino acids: CSARDWDRGTAGYNEQFF. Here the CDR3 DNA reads TGCAGTGCTAGAGATTGGGACAGGGGGACTGCTGGCTACAATGAGCAGTTCTTC.

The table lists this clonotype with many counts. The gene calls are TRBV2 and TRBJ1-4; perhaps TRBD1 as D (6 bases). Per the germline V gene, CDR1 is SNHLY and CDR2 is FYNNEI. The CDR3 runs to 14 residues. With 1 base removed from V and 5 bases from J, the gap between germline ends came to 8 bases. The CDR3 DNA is TGTGCCAGCAGTGAAGGCAGGGGAAATGAAAAACTGTTTTTT. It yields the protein CASSEGRGNEKLFF.

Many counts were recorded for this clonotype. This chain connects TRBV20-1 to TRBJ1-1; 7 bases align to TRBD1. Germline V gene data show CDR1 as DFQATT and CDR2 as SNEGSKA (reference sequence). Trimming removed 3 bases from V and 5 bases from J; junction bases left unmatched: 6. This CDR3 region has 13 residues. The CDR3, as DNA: TGCAGTGCTAGTGAGGGGGCTAGTACTGAAGCTTTCTTT. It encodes CSASEGASTEAFF.

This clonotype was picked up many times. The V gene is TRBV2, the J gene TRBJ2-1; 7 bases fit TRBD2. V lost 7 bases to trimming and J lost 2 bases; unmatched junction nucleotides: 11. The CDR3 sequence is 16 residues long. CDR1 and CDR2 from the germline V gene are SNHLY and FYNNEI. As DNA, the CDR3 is TGTGCCAGCAAAAGAAGCGGGGACCTACCCTACAATGAGCAGTTCTTC. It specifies CASKRSGDLPYNEQFF.

The CDR3 coding sequence is TGCGCCAGCAGTGAAACTAGCGCCCTTTCCTACGAGCAGTACTTC. Translated, it gives CASSETSALSYEQYF. The chain uses TRBV10-2 and TRBJ2-7, with TRBD2 matching over 7 bases. The CDR3 covers 15 residues. The ends lost 3 bases at V and 1 base at J; junction bases unmatched: 6. Germline lookup yields CDR1 WSHSY and CDR2 SAAADI.

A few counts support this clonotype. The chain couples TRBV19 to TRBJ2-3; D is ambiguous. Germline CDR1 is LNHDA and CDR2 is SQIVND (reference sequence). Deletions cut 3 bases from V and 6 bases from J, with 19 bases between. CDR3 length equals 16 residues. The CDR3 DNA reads TGTGCCAGTAGTATTAGACTGCCGAGGAGCGAGGATACGCAGTATTTT. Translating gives CASSIRLPRSEDTQYF.

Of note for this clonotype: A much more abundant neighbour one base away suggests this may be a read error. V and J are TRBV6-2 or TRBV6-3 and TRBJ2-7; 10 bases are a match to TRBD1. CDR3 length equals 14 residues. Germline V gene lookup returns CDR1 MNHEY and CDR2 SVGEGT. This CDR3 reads CVSRKPTGGAVQYF. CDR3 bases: TGTGTCAGCAGAAAACCGACAGGGGGCGCGGTGCAGTACTTC.

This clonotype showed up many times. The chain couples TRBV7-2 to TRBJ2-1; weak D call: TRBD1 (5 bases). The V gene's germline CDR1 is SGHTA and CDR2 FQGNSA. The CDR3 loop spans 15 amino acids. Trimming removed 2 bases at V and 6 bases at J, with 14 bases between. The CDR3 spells CASSLRGQGPNEQFF. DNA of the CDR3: TGTGCCAGCAGCTTACGTGGGCAGGGCCCCAATGAGCAGTTCTTC. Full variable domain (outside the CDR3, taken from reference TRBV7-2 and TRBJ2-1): GAGVSQSPSNKVTEKGKDVELRCDPISGHTALYWYRQSLGQGLEFLIYFQGNSAPDKSGLPSDRFSAERTGGSVSTLTIQRTQQEDSAVYLCASSLRGQGPNEQFFGPGTRLTVL.

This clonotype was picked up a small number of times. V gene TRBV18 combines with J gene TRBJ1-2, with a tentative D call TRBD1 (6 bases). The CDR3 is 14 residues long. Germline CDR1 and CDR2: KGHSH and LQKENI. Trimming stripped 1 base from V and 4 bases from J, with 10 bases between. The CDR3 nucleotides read TGTGCCAGCTCACCACGGCGGGACACCTATGGCTACACCTTC. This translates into CASSPRRDTYGYTF.

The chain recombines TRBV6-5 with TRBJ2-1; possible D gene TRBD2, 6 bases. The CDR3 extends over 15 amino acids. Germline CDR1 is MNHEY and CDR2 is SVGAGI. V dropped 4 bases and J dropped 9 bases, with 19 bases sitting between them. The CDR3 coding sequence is TGTGCCAGCAGTTGGGACTTGTATAGGTTGCGTGAGCAGTTCTTC. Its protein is CASSWDLYRLREQFF.

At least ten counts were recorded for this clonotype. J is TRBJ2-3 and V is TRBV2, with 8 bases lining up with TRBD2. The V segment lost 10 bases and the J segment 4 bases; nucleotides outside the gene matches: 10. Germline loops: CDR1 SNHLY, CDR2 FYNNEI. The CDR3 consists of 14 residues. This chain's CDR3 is CATLSGSNSDTQYF. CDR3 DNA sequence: TGTGCCACCCTAAGCGGGAGTAATTCAGATACGCAGTATTTT.

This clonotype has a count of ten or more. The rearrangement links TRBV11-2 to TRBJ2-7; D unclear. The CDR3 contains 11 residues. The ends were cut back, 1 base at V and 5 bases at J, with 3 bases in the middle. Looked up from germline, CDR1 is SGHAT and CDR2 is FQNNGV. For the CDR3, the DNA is TGTGCCAGCAGCTTAGTCGACGAGCAGTACTTC. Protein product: CASSLVDEQYF.

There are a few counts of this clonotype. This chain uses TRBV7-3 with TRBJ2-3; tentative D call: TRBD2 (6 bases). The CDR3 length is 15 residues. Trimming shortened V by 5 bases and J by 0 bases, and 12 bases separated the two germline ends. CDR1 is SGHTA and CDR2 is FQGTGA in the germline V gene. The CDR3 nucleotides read TGTGCCAGCAGCCGGGTGGGGGGTAGCACAGATACGCAGTATTTT. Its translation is CASSRVGGSTDTQYF.